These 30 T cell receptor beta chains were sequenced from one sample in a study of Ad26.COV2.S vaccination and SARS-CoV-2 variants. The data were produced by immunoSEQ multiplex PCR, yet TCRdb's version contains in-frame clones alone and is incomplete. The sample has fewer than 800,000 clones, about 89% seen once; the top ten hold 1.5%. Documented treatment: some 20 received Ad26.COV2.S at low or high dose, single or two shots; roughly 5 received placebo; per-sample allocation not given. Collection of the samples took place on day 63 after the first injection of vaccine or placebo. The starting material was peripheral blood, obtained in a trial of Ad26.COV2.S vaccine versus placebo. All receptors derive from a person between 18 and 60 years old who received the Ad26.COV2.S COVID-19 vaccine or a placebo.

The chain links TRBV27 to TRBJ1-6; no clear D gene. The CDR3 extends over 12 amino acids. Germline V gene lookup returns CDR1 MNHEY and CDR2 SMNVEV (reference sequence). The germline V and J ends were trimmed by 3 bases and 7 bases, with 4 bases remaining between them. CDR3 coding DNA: TGTGCCAGCAGTTTCCGGAATTCACCCCTCCACTTT. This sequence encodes CASSFRNSPLHF.

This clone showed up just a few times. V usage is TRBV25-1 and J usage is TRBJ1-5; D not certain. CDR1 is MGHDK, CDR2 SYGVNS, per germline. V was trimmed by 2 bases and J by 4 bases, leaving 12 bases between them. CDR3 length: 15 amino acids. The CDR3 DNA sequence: TGTGCCAGCAGTGAAGGAGGCGGATTAAATCAGCCCCAGCATTTT. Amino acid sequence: CASSEGGGLNQPQHF.

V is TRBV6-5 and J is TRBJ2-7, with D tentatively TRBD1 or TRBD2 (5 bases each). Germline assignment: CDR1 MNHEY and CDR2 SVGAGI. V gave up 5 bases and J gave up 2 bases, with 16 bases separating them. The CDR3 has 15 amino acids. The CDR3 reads CASSRDGPPPYEQYF. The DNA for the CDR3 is TGTGCCAGCAGTCGGGACGGGCCGCCTCCCTACGAGCAGTACTTC.

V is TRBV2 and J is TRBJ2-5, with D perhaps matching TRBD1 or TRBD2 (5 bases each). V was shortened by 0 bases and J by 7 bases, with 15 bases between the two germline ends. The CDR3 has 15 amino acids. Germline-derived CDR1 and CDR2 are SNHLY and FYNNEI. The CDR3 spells CASSEALRGAGTQYF. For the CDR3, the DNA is TGTGCCAGCAGTGAAGCGCTTAGAGGGGCCGGGACCCAGTACTTC.

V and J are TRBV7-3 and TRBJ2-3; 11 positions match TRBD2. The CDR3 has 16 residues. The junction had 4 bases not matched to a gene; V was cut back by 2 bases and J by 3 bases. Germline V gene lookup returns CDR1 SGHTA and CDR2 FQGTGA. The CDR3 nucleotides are TGTGCCAGCAGCTTAGGGGCTAGCGGGGGGACAGATACGCAGTATTTT. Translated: CASSLGASGGTDTQYF.

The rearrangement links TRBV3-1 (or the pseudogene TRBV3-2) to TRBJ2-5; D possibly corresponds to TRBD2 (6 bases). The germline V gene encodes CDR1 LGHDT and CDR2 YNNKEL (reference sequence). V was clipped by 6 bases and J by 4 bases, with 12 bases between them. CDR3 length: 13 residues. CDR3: CASSAGLPETQYF. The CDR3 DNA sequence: TGTGCCAGCAGTGCGGGACTCCCAGAGACCCAGTACTTC.

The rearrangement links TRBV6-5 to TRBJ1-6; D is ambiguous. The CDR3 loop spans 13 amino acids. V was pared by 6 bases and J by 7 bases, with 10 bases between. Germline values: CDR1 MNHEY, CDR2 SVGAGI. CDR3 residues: CASRARLNSPLHF. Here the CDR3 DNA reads TGTGCCAGCAGGGCCCGTCTAAATTCACCCCTCCACTTT.

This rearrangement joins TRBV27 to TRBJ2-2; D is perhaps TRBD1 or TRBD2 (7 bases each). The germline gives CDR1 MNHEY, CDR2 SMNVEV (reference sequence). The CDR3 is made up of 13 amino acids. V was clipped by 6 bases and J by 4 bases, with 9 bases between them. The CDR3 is CASSRGGTGELFF. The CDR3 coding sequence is TGTGCCAGCAGCAGGGGGGGCACCGGGGAGCTGTTTTTT.

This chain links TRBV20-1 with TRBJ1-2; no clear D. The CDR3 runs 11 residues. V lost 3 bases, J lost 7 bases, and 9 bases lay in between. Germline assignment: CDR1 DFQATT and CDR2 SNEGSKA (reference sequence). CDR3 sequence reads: CSARGSFGYTF. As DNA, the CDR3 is TGCAGTGCTAGGGGGTCCTTTGGCTACACCTTC.

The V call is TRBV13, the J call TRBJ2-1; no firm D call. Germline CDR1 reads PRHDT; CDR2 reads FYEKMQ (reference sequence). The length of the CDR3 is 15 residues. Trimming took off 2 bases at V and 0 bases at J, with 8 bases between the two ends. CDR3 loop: CASSLWGSSYNEQFF. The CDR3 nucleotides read TGTGCCAGCAGCTTATGGGGTAGCTCCTACAATGAGCAGTTCTTC.

In DNA, the CDR3 is TGCGCCAGCAGCCATGGACTAGCGGGGCGCTACGAGCAGTACTTC. Translating gives CASSHGLAGRYEQYF. The genes are TRBV5-1 and TRBJ2-7; 12 positions agree with TRBD2. The trim removed 4 bases at V and 3 bases at J, leaving 5 bases unmatched. Germline values: CDR1 SGHRS, CDR2 YFSETQ. The CDR3 sequence is 15 residues long.

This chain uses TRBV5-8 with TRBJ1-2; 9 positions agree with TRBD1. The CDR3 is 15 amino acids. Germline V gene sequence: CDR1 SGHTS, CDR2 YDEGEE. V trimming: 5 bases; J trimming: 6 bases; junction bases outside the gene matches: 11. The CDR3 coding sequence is TGTGCCAGCAGTTCGTCCGACAGGGGGGTGGATGGCTACACCTTC. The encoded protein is CASSSSDRGVDGYTF.

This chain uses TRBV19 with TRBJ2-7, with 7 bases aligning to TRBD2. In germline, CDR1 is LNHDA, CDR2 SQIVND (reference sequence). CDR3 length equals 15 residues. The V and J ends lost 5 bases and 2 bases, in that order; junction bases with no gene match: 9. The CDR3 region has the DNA TGTGCCAGTAGTGCTGCTGCGCGGGGGACCTACGAGCAGTACTTC. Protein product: CASSAAARGTYEQYF. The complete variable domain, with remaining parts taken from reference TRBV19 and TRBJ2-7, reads DGGITQSPKYLFRKEGQNVTLSCEQNLNHDAMYWYRQDPGQGLRLIYYSQIVNDFQKGDIAEGYSVSREKKESFPLTVTSAQKNPTAFYLCASSAAARGTYEQYFGPGTRLTVT.

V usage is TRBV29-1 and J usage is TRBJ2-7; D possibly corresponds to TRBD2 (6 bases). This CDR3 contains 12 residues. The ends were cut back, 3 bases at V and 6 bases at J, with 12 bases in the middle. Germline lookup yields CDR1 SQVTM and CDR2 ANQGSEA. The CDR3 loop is CSVEASVGEQYF. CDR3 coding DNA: TGCAGCGTTGAGGCTAGCGTCGGCGAGCAGTACTTC.

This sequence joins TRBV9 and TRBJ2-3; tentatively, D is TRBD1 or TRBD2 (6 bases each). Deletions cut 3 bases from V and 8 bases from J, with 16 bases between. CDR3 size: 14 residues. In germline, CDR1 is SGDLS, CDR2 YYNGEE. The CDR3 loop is CASSARGVLGTQYF. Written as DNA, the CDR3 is TGTGCCAGCAGCGCAAGGGGGGTCCTGGGTACGCAGTATTTT.

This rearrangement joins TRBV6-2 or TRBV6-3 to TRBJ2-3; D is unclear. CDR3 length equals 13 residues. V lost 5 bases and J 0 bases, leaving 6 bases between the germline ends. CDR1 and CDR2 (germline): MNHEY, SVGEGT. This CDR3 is CASSRFSTDTQYF. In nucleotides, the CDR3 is TGTGCCAGCAGTAGGTTTAGCACAGATACGCAGTATTTT.

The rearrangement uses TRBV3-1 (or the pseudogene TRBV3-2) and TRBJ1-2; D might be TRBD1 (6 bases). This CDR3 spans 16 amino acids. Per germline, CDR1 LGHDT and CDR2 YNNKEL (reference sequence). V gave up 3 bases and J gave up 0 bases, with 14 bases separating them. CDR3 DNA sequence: TGTGCCAGCAGCCACACAGACAGGTTTTCTAACTATGGCTACACCTTC. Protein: CASSHTDRFSNYGYTF.

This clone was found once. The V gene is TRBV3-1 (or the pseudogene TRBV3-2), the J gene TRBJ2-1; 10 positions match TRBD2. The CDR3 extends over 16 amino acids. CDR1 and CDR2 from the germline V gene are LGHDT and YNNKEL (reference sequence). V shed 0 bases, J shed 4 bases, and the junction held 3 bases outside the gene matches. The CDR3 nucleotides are TGTGCCAGCAGCCAAGAGGGGACTAGCGCGTACAATGAGCAGTTCTTC. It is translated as CASSQEGTSAYNEQFF.

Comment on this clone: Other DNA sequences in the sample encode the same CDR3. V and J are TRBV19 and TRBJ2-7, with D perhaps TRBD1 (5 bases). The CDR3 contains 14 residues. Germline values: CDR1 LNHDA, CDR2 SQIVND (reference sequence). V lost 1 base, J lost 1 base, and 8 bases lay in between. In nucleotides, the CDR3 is TGTGCCAGTAGTATAGTAACAGGTTCCTACGAGCAGTACTTC. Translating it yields CASSIVTGSYEQYF.

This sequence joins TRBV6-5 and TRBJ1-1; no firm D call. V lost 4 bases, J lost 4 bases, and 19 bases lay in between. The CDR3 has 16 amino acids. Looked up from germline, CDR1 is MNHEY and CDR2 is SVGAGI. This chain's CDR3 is CASSSWGRRRGTEAFF. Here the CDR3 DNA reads TGTGCCAGCAGTTCATGGGGTCGTAGACGCGGCACTGAAGCTTTCTTT.

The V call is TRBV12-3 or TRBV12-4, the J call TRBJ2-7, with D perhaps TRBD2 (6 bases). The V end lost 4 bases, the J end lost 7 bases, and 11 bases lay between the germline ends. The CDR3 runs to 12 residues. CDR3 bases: TGTGCCAGCAGTTCCGGGACTCCTGAGCAGTACTTC. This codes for CASSSGTPEQYF.

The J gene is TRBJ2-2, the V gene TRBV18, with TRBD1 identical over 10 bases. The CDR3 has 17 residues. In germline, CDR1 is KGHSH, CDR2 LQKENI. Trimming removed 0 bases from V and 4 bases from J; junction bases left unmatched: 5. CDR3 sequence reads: CASSPPDRGTGTGELFF. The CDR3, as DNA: TGTGCCAGCTCACCACCGGACAGGGGGACCGGCACCGGGGAGCTGTTTTTT.

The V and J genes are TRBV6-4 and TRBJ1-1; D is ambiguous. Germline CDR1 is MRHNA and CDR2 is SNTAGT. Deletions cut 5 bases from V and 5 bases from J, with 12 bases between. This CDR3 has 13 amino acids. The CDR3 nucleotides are TGTGCCAGCAGTTCGACCCTAGGGACTGAAGCTTTCTTT. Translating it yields CASSSTLGTEAFF.

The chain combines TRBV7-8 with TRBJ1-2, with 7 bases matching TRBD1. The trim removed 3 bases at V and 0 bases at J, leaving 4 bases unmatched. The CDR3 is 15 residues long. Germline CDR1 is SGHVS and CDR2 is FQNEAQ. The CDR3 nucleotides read TGTGCCAGCAGCTTGGGACAGCCACCTAACTATGGCTACACCTTC. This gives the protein CASSLGQPPNYGYTF.

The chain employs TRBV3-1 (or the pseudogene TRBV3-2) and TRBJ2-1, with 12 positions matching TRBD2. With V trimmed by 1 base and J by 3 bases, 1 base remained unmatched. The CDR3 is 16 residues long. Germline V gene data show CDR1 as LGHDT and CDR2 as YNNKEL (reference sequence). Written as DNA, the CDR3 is TGTGCCAGCAGCCAAGGACTAGCGGGGGTCTACAATGAGCAGTTCTTC. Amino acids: CASSQGLAGVYNEQFF.

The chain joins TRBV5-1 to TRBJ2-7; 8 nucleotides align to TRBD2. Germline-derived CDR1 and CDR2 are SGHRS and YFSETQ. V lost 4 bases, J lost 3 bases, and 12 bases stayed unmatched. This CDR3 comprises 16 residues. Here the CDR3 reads CASSETSDRRYYEQYF. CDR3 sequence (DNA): TGCGCCAGCAGCGAGACTAGCGACCGCCGCTACTACGAGCAGTACTTC.

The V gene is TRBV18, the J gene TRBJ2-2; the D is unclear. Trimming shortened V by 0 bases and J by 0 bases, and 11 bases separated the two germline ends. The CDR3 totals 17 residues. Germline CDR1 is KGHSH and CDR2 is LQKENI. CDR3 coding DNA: TGTGCCAGCTCACCACCCAAGGCCGCAGCGAACACCGGGGAGCTGTTTTTT. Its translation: CASSPPKAAANTGELFF.

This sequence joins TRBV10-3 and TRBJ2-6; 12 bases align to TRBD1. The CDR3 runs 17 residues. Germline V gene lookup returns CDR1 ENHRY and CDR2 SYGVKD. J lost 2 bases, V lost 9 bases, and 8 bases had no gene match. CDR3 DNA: TGTGCCATAGGGACAGGGGGCGCCCCGACTGGGGCCAACGTCCTGACTTTC. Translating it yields CAIGTGGAPTGANVLTF.

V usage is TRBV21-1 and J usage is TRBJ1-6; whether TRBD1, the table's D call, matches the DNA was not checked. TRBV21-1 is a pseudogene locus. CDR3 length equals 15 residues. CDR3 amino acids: CASNPRDREGSPLHF. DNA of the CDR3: TGTGCCAGCAACCCTCGGGACAGGGAGGGATCACCCCTCCACTTT.

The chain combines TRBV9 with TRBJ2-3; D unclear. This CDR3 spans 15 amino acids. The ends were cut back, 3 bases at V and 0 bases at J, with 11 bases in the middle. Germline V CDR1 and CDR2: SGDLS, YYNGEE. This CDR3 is CASSDPLGSTDTQYF. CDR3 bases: TGTGCCAGCAGCGACCCCCTGGGGAGCACAGATACGCAGTATTTT.